Only one count was recorded for the clone carrying this T cell receptor (beta chain). As yet, its antigen is unknown. This sample is drawn from a study of CD8+CD57+ T cells in acquired aplastic anemia. Study information: Sorted CD4+ plus CD8+ cells gave DNA averaging roughly 3.2 ug. Points from the study as a whole: Both patients and controls carried the same twenty-nine CD8+ CDR3 sequences. Significant differences in CD8+ Simpson's diversity were not observed between patients and controls.

The CDR3 is made up of 13 amino acids. Trimming removed 3 bases from V and 6 bases from J; junction bases left unmatched: 5. Germline V gene sequence: CDR1 SGHDT, CDR2 YYEEEE. Patients selected for sequencing had displayed CD8+CD57+ cell expansion by flow cytometry. Profiling of TCR beta VDJ combinations and CDR3 sequences used genomic DNA as template. TCRdb re-analysed the reads in MiXCR, keeping a single row per CDR3 protein. The sample yields 180,000 or so distinct CDR3 sequences, around 48% seen once. The clonotype was recovered from a human donor with aplastic anemia. The chain joins TRBV5-6 to TRBJ2-7; 8 nucleotides agree with TRBD1. Sequencing was carried out using sorted CD4+, CD8+, or CD8+CD57+ T cells (not recorded which) from PBMCs. The CDR3 here is CASSSTGASEQYF. The CDR3 nucleotides read TGTGCCAGCAGCTCGACAGGGGCGAGCGAGCAGTACTTC.